These 8 T cell receptor beta chains originate from one sample sequenced in a study of a mutant IDH1 vaccine in newly diagnosed glioma. As for time point: week 5, during vaccination. Each vaccine dose was 300 ug of mutant IDH1 20-mer peptide, with topical imiquimod. Only in-frame clones appear in the TCRdb table, and some are missing; sequencing was by immunoSEQ multiplex PCR. The repertoire has some 30,000 clones, 80% to 90% of them found once; the top ten carry more than 15%. These TCRs are of unknown antigen specificity. Specimen: PBMCs, collected from a glioma patient whose treatment included an IDH1 peptide vaccine. Receptor source: a man between 18 and 35 years old with glioma.

The chain joins TRBV19 to TRBJ2-3, with 10 bases lining up with TRBD1. The V and J ends lost 5 bases and 6 bases, in that order; junction bases with no gene match: 8. CDR1 and CDR2 from the germline V gene are LNHDA and SQIVND (reference sequence). The CDR3 covers 15 residues. CDR3 loop: CASSLWTGGSDTQYF. CDR3 sequence (DNA): TGTGCCAGTAGTCTATGGACAGGGGGGTCGGATACGCAGTATTTT.

V is TRBV6-5 and J is TRBJ1-5, with D possibly TRBD1 on 5 matching bases. Trimming stripped 5 bases from V and 7 bases from J, with 15 bases between. The germline CDR1 and CDR2 sequences are MNHEY and SVGAGI. There are 14 residues in the CDR3. The CDR3 spells CASSPGTRGQPQHF. CDR3 nucleotide sequence: TGTGCCAGCAGTCCCGGGACCCGGGGGCAGCCCCAGCATTTT.

The CDR3 DNA reads TGTGCCAGTAGTATTCCGAGGGACGCGAACTATGGCTACACCTTC. This encodes CASSIPRDANYGYTF. The chain is built from TRBV19 and TRBJ1-2; D possibly corresponds to TRBD1 (5 bases). The length of the CDR3 is 15 residues. Germline V CDR1 and CDR2: LNHDA, SQIVND (reference sequence). With 3 bases removed from V and 2 bases from J, the gap between germline ends came to 13 bases.

The rearrangement uses TRBV5-1 and TRBJ2-7; 7 bases are shared with TRBD1. With V trimmed by 0 bases and J by 4 bases, 13 bases remained unmatched. Germline values: CDR1 SGHRS, CDR2 YFSETQ. The CDR3 runs to 17 residues. CDR3 nucleotide sequence: TGCGCCAGCAGCTTGGGGAAGTCCGGGACAGACCCATACGAGCAGTACTTC. The encoded protein is CASSLGKSGTDPYEQYF.

This clone occurred once. The rearrangement links TRBV30 to TRBJ1-2; 7 nucleotides agree with TRBD1. From germline, CDR1 is GTSNPN and CDR2 SVGIG (reference sequence). V was pared by 4 bases and J by 4 bases, with 12 bases of the junction left unmatched. This CDR3 has 15 residues. The CDR3: CAWTTAGQTLYGYTF. CDR3 in DNA: TGTGCCTGGACTACGGCGGGACAGACCCTCTATGGCTACACCTTC.

The genes are TRBV6-1 and TRBJ2-5; D not resolved. The CDR3 spans 14 residues. V was trimmed by 0 bases and J by 3 bases, leaving 8 bases between them. Germline assignment: CDR1 MNHNS and CDR2 SASEGT. The CDR3 DNA reads TGTGCCAGCAGTGAAGCCTGGGCAAAAGAGACCCAGTACTTC. Its translation is CASSEAWAKETQYF.

This clone was seen more than once but under ten times. The chain employs TRBV4-2 and TRBJ1-5, with D hard to call. Deletions cut 0 bases from V and 4 bases from J, with 10 bases between. The CDR3 runs to 15 residues. Germline CDR1 and CDR2: LGHNA and YNFKEQ. The CDR3 DNA follows: TGTGCCAGCAGCCAAGACAAACGGAATAATCAGCCCCAGCATTTT. The encoded protein is CASSQDKRNNQPQHF.

The chain combines TRBV30 with TRBJ2-3; 11 positions match TRBD2. There are 17 residues in the CDR3. Germline trimming cut 0 bases from V and 3 bases from J; bases unmatched to any gene: 8. The germline gives CDR1 GTSNPN, CDR2 SVGIG (reference sequence). The CDR3 sequence: CAWSVRRTSGSTDTQYF. The CDR3 bases are TGTGCCTGGAGTGTACGCAGAACTAGCGGGAGTACAGATACGCAGTATTTT.